The present entry profiles one T cell receptor beta chain with its context. What antigen it recognizes has not been identified. No base quality values were provided; no much bigger clone lies one nucleotide off. These data belong to a study of blood T cell repertoires in COVID-19 (dated by TCRdb to between 2020 and 2021). In the study overall: Samples from collaborators originated in the United States, Italy and Spain and spanned both the acute and convalescent phases of COVID-19. The material from the prospective study consisted of cDNA or gDNA derived from T cells, B-cell-depleted T cells, or PBMCs. The dataset comprised deeply sampled blood TCRbeta repertoires from subjects exposed to, actively infected with, or recovered from COVID-19. A freely available public database, intended as a resource for researchers studying the immune response to SARS-CoV-2, is where the repertoires were released. Samples were obtained from the ongoing ImmuneRACE study (first 160 participants) and from some 1,200 subjects provided by 6 global collaborators. A de-identified subject ID, COVID-19 status, age in years and sex were almost always included in the sample metadata. HLA class I and class II types, where available, came from metadata supplied by the sample provider rather than from assay-based typing. What the work shows at the level of the full study, not this receptor alone: The amount of clinical and demographic metadata varied by source and participant and was provided uncurated.

Another Seattle source contributed samples from volunteer blood donors who had recovered from COVID-19. Collaborating institutions collected whole blood in K2EDTA tubes following their own protocols. For TCRbeta analysis, collaborators shipped samples as frozen whole blood, isolated PBMCs, or DNA extracted from either of those sample types. The germline V gene specifies MNHEY as CDR1 and SVGAGI as CDR2. Including cysteine and phenylalanine, the CDR3 has 14 amino acids. Only the CDR3 region is kept as DNA, spanning 42 bases read in frame from base 1. V loses 0 bases, J loses 0 bases, and the germline ends lie 5 bases apart. The immunoSEQ Assay, a bias-controlled multiplex PCR, was used to amplify TCRbeta CDR3 regions from genomic DNA. In the authors' own workflow: The number of nucleated cells in each sample was estimated by amplification of reference gene primers within the assay. Sequence reads were collapsed and filtered to measure the absolute abundance of every unique TCRbeta CDR3 rearrangement. For each sample, productive Simpson clonality was calculated as the square root of Simpson's diversity index over productive rearrangements. Drawn from immuneACCESS, this table holds only the in-frame rearrangements with V and J called that TCRdb kept. Clones are partly lost; checked studies trace under half to an unresolved V gene and leave the rest unexplained. From that table come the V and J calls and clone size; the DNA was used to work out D and trimming. The sample table records approximately 200,000 clones; more than 75% of these occur just once. Around 2.9% of the sample comes from the top ten.

Source material: peripheral blood. This chain is built from TRBV6-5 and TRBJ2-5; the D gene cannot be resolved reliably. The sequence derives from a man aged 45-60 years who had recovered from COVID-19. The CDR3 has the sequence CASSYSYYQETQYF. The DNA sequence follows: TGTGCCAGCAGTTACTCGTATTACCAAGAGACCCAGTACTTC.